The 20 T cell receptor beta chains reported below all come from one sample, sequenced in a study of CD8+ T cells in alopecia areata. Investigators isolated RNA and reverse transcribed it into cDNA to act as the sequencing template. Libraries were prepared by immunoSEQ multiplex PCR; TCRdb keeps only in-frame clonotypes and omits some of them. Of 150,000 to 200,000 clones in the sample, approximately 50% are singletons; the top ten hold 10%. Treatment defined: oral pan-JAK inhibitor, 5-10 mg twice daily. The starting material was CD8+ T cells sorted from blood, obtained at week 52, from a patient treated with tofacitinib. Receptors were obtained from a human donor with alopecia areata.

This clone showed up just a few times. Here the CDR3 reads CASSLTGNNEQFF. CDR3 sequence (DNA): TGTGCCAGCAGCTTGACAGGTAACAATGAGCAGTTCTTC. The chain uses TRBV11-2 and TRBJ2-1, with a tentative D call TRBD1 (6 bases). CDR3 length equals 13 residues. Looked up from germline, CDR1 is SGHAT and CDR2 is FQNNGV. Between the trimmed V and J ends, which lost 3 bases and 5 bases, there was a span of 8 bases.

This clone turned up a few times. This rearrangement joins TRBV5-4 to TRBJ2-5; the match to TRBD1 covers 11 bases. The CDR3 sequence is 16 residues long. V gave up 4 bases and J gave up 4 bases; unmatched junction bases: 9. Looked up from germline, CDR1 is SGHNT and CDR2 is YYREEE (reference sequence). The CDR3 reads CASSPGPGTGGETQYF. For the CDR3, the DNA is TGTGCCAGCAGCCCGGGCCCGGGGACAGGGGGAGAGACCCAGTACTTC.

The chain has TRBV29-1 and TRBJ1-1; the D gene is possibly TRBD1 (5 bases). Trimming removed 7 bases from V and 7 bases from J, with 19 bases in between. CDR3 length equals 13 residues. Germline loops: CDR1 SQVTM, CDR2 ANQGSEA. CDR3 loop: CSDHKTDRDEAFF. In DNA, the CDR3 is TGCAGCGACCATAAGACAGACCGGGATGAAGCTTTCTTT.

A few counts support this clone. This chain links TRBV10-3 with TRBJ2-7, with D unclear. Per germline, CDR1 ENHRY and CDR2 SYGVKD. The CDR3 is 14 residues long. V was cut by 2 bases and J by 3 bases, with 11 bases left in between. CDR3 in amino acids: CAISERSRNYEQYF. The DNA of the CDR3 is TGTGCCATCAGTGAGAGGTCCAGAAACTACGAGCAGTACTTC.

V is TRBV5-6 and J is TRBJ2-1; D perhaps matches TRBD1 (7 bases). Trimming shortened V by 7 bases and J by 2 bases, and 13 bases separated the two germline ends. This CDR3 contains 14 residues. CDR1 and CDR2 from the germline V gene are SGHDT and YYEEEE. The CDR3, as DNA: TGTGCCAGCTCACGCGGGACAGCCTACAATGAGCAGTTCTTC. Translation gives CASSRGTAYNEQFF.

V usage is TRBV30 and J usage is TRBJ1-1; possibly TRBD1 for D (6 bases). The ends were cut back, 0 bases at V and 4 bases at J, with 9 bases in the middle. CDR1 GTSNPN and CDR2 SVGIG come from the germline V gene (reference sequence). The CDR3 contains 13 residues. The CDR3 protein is CAWSVRGSTEAFF. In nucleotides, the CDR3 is TGTGCCTGGAGTGTAAGGGGGAGCACTGAAGCTTTCTTT.

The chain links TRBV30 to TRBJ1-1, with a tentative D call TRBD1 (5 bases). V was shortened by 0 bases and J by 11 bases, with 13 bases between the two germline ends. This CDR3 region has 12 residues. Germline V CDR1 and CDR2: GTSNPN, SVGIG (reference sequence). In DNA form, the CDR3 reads TGTGCCTGGAGTGTAGTGGGGGTACAGGCTTTCTTT. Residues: CAWSVVGVQAFF.

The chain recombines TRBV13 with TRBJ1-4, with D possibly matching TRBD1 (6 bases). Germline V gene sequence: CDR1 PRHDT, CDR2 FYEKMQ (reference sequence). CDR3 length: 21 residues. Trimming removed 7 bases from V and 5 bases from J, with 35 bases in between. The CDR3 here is CASTPLPALLVEGHQNEKLFF. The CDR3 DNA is TGTGCCAGCACCCCCCTCCCAGCTCTCCTCGTGGAGGGACACCAGAATGAAAAACTGTTTTTT.

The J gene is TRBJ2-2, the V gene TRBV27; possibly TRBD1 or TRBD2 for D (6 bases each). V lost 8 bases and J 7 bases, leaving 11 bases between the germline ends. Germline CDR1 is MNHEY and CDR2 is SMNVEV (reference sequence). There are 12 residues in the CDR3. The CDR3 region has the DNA TGTGCCAGCTCTCGGGGGCTCGGGGAGCTGTTTTTT. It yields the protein CASSRGLGELFF.

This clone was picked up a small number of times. CDR3 sequence reads: CASSPSRVETQYF. The CDR3 region has the DNA TGTGCCAGCAGCCCTAGCCGGGTGGAGACCCAGTACTTC. The chain is built from TRBV5-6 and TRBJ2-5; a weak D match, TRBD2 (5 bases). The CDR3 length is 13 residues. V was shortened by 4 bases and J by 5 bases, with 12 bases between the two germline ends. Germline V gene sequence: CDR1 SGHDT, CDR2 YYEEEE.

The CDR3 bases are TGTGCCAGCAGCCTCGACTCCGGGACAGGGGAGCGGAATGGCTACACCTTC. This sequence encodes CASSLDSGTGERNGYTF. The V call is TRBV7-3, the J call TRBJ1-2; 10 bases line up with TRBD1. Germline assignment: CDR1 SGHTA and CDR2 FQGTGA. The CDR3 contains 17 residues. Unmatched junction bases numbered 15, after V lost 5 bases and J lost 6 bases.

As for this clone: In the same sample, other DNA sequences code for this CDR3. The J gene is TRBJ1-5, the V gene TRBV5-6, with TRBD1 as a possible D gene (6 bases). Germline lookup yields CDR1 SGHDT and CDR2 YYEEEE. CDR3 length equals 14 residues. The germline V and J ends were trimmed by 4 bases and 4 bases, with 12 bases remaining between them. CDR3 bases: TGTGCCAGCAGCCTGGGGGGGGCGAATCAGCCCCAGCATTTT. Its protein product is CASSLGGANQPQHF.

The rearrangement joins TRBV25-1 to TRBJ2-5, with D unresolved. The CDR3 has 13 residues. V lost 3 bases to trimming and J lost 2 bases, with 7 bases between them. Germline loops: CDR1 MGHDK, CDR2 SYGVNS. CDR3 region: CASSEADQETQYF. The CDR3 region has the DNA TGTGCCAGCAGTGAGGCAGATCAAGAGACCCAGTACTTC.

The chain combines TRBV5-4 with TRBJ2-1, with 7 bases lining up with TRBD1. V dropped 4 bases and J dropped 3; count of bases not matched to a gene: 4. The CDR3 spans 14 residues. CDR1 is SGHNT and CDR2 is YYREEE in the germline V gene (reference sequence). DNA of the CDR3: TGTGCCAGCAGCCCCGACAGGGACTACAATGAGCAGTTCTTC. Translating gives CASSPDRDYNEQFF.

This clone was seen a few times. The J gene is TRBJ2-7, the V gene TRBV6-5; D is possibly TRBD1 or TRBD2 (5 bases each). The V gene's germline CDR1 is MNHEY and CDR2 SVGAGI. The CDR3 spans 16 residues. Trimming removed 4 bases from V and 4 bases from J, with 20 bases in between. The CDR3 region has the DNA TGTGCCAGCAGTTTGTACCGGAGCAGAGGGGAGTACGAGCAGTACTTC. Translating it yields CASSLYRSRGEYEQYF.

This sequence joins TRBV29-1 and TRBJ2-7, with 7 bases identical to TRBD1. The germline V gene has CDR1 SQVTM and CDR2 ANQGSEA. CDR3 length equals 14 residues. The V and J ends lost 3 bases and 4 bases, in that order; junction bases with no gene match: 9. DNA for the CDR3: TGCAGCGTTGATGCGACAGGGAACCCTTACGAGCAGTACTTC. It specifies CSVDATGNPYEQYF.

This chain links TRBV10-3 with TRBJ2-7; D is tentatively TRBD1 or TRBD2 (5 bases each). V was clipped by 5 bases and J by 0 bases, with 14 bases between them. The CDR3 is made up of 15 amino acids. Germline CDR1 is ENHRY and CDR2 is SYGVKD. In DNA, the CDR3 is TGTGCCATCAGTCTAGAGGGGAAGAGCTCCTACGAGCAGTACTTC. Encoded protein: CAISLEGKSSYEQYF.

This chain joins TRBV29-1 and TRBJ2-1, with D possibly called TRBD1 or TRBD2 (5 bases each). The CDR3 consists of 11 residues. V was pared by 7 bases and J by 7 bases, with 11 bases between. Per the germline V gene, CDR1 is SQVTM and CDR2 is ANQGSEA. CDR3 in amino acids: CSDLGENEQFF. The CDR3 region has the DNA TGCAGCGACCTAGGGGAGAATGAGCAGTTCTTC.

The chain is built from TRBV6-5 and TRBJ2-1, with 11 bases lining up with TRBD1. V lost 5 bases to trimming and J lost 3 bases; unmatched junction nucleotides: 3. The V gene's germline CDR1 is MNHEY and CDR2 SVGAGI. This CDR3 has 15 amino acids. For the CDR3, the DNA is TGTGCCAGCAGTCCCGGGACAGGGGGCTACAATGAGCAGTTCTTC. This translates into CASSPGTGGYNEQFF.

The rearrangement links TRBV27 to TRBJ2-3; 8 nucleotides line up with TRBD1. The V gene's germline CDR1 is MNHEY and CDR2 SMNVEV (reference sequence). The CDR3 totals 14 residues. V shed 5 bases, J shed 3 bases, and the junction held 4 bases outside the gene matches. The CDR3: CASSLQGATDTQYF. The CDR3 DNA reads TGTGCCAGCAGTCTCCAGGGGGCAACAGATACGCAGTATTTT.